Listed here are 20 T cell receptor beta chains from one sample, sequenced in a study of blood T cell repertoires in COVID-19. Sequencing used immunoSEQ multiplex PCR; TCRdb keeps in-frame clones, though not all of them. The table shows under 200,000 clones, with about 88% occurring only once. Sequencing input: peripheral blood. The receptors originated from a man aged 60 to 75 with COVID-19, enrolled during active disease.

This chain links TRBV6-5 with TRBJ2-1; a weak D match, TRBD1 (5 bases). Trimming took off 6 bases at V and 1 base at J, with 13 bases between the two ends. The CDR3 is 15 residues long. Germline assignment: CDR1 MNHEY and CDR2 SVGAGI. DNA for the CDR3: TGTGCCAGCAGAGAGACAGTTTTTTCCTACAATGAGCAGTTCTTC. Amino acid sequence: CASRETVFSYNEQFF.

The CDR3: CASSRQGGSGANVLTF. The CDR3 DNA sequence: TGTGCCAGCAGTCGACAGGGAGGGTCTGGGGCCAACGTCCTGACTTTC. The chain is built from TRBV6-6 and TRBJ2-6; D may correspond to TRBD1 or TRBD2 (7 bases each). From germline, CDR1 is MNHNY and CDR2 SVGAGI (reference sequence). This CDR3 has 16 amino acids. V was cut by 5 bases and J by 1 base, with 12 bases left in between.

The chain has TRBV19 and TRBJ1-4; no firm D call. The V gene lost 6 bases and the J gene lost 5 bases, with 13 bases spanning the gap. This CDR3 is 14 amino acids long. Per germline, CDR1 LNHDA and CDR2 SQIVND (reference sequence). This CDR3 is CASRQQSYNEKLFF. The CDR3, as DNA: TGTGCCAGTAGGCAACAGTCATACAATGAAAAACTGTTTTTT.

This chain links TRBV19 with TRBJ2-3; 8 nucleotides align to TRBD2. Trimming took 5 bases from V and 5 from J; bases not matched to a gene: 15. Germline V gene lookup returns CDR1 LNHDA and CDR2 SQIVND (reference sequence). The CDR3 spans 17 residues. In nucleotides, the CDR3 is TGTGCCAGTAGTCCGGGGCGAGCGGGAGTTTATCAAGATACGCAGTATTTT. Amino acid sequence: CASSPGRAGVYQDTQYF.

The V and J genes are TRBV9 and TRBJ2-2, with 7 bases lining up with TRBD2. The trim removed 0 bases at V and 5 bases at J, leaving 1 base unmatched. Germline V gene lookup returns CDR1 SGDLS and CDR2 YYNGEE. The CDR3 runs to 14 residues. CDR3 in amino acids: CASSVEAGTGELFF. CDR3 bases: TGTGCCAGCAGCGTAGAAGCGGGGACCGGGGAGCTGTTTTTT.

The V and J genes are TRBV4-3 and TRBJ1-4; D is possibly TRBD1 (6 bases). Trimming cost V 3 bases and J 1 base, with 12 bases left between them. CDR1 and CDR2 from the germline V gene are LGHNA and YSLEER. There are 16 residues in the CDR3. CDR3 sequence: CASSHLGGGTNEKLFF. CDR3 nucleotide sequence: TGCGCCAGCAGCCACTTAGGGGGGGGAACTAATGAAAAACTGTTTTTT.

This clone was seen more than once but under ten times. V and J are TRBV7-2 and TRBJ1-2, with TRBD1 identical over 10 bases. The trim removed 5 bases at V and 8 bases at J, leaving 8 bases unmatched. Germline V gene lookup returns CDR1 SGHTA and CDR2 FQGNSA. The CDR3 loop spans 14 amino acids. The CDR3 loop reads CASSAGTGVKGYTF. The CDR3 DNA follows: TGTGCCAGCAGCGCGGGGACAGGGGTTAAAGGCTACACCTTC.

The V and J genes are TRBV2 and TRBJ2-4; D is ambiguous. The CDR3 length is 14 residues. CDR1 is SNHLY and CDR2 is FYNNEI in the germline V gene. The ends were cut back, 3 bases at V and 9 bases at J, with 15 bases in the middle. Written as DNA, the CDR3 is TGTGCCAGCAGTGATTATAGCCCCTTAAGCATTCAGTACTTC. Translation: CASSDYSPLSIQYF.

The CDR3, as DNA: TGTGCCAGCAGGCCCGAGGTAATTGGAGAGACCCAGTACTTC. This translates into CASRPEVIGETQYF. The V call is TRBV6-6, the J call TRBJ2-5; no reliable D call. The germline V gene has CDR1 MNHNY and CDR2 SVGAGI (reference sequence). Between the trimmed V and J ends, which lost 6 bases and 4 bases, there was a span of 15 bases. This CDR3 region has 14 residues.

This clone showed up many times. CDR3 nucleotides: TGTGCCAGTAGGGCCGGGACAGGGGGTGCCTACGAGCAGTACTTC. Protein sequence: CASRAGTGGAYEQYF. The chain employs TRBV19 and TRBJ2-7, with 11 bases matching TRBD1. Germline V gene sequence: CDR1 LNHDA, CDR2 SQIVND (reference sequence). The V segment lost 6 bases and the J segment 2 bases; nucleotides outside the gene matches: 6. CDR3 length equals 15 residues. Filled out from reference TRBV19 and TRBJ2-7, the complete variable domain reads DGGITQSPKYLFRKEGQNVTLSCEQNLNHDAMYWYRQDPGQGLRLIYYSQIVNDFQKGDIAEGYSVSREKKESFPLTVTSAQKNPTAFYLCASRAGTGGAYEQYFGPGTRLTVT.

The rearrangement uses TRBV19 and TRBJ1-5, with D possibly TRBD1 on 5 matching bases. Trimming removed 0 bases at V and 6 bases at J, with 15 bases between. Germline CDR1 LNHDA, CDR2 SQIVND (reference sequence). The CDR3 consists of 16 residues. The CDR3 DNA reads as TGTGCCAGTAGTATAGATGGCCAGGGATATTTTCAGCCCCAGCATTTT. Its protein product is CASSIDGQGYFQPQHF.

The chain employs TRBV13 and TRBJ1-2; 8 nucleotides line up with TRBD1. The trim removed 10 bases at V and 3 bases at J, leaving 7 bases unmatched. In germline, CDR1 is PRHDT, CDR2 FYEKMQ (reference sequence). The CDR3 sequence is 13 residues long. CDR3 loop: CATKTRGHYGYTF. The CDR3 DNA reads TGTGCCACCAAGACCAGGGGGCACTATGGCTACACCTTC. The whole variable domain, filled in from reference TRBV13 and TRBJ1-2, reads AAGVIQSPRHLIKEKRETATLKCYPIPRHDTVYWYQQGPGQDPQFLISFYEKMQSDKGSIPDRFSAQQFSDYHSELNMSSLELGDSALYFCATKTRGHYGYTFGSGTRLTVV.

This clone turned up a few times. For the CDR3, the DNA is TGTGCCAGCAGCCCCAACCCAGGGGCTACGAACACTGAAGCTTTCTTT. Amino acid sequence: CASSPNPGATNTEAFF. The chain carries TRBV4-2 and TRBJ1-1; D may be TRBD1 (6 bases). V lost 4 bases to trimming and J lost 1 base, with 16 bases between them. Germline loops: CDR1 LGHNA, CDR2 YNFKEQ. This CDR3 comprises 16 residues.

The chain has TRBV6-5 and TRBJ2-7; D perhaps matches TRBD1 (5 bases). This CDR3 is 16 amino acids long. V lost 4 bases to trimming and J lost 2 bases, with 18 bases between them. The germline gives CDR1 MNHEY, CDR2 SVGAGI. The CDR3 region is CASSLDPAGITYEQYF. The CDR3 coding sequence is TGTGCCAGCAGTTTGGATCCGGCAGGGATAACCTACGAGCAGTACTTC.

The gene calls are TRBV4-3 and TRBJ2-1; 7 positions match TRBD1. The germline V gene encodes CDR1 LGHNA and CDR2 YSLEER. CDR3 length: 15 residues. With V trimmed by 0 bases and J by 5 bases, 4 bases remained unmatched. The CDR3: CASSQEQGRNNEQFF. The CDR3 region has the DNA TGCGCCAGCAGCCAAGAACAGGGGCGAAACAATGAGCAGTTCTTC.

The chain has TRBV5-1 and TRBJ2-1; 12 bases match TRBD2. The CDR3 runs to 17 residues. After removal of 2 bases from V and 0 bases from J, the junction contained 3 bases not matched to a gene. Germline CDR1 and CDR2: SGHRS and YFSETQ. The CDR3 reads CASSLLAGGISYNEQFF. The CDR3 DNA sequence: TGCGCCAGCAGCTTACTAGCGGGAGGTATCTCCTACAATGAGCAGTTCTTC.

This rearrangement joins TRBV3-1 (or the pseudogene TRBV3-2) to TRBJ2-2; TRBD2 matches 9 bases. The CDR3 length is 15 residues. Germline V gives CDR1 LGHDT, CDR2 YNNKEL (reference sequence). V trimming: 1 base; J trimming: 8 bases; junction bases outside the gene matches: 5. This CDR3 is CASSQALTSGGELFF. CDR3 bases: TGTGCCAGCAGCCAAGCCCTGACTAGCGGTGGGGAGCTGTTTTTT.

As for this clone: This sample also contains other DNA sequences that code for the same CDR3. The rearrangement joins TRBV2 to TRBJ1-4; possible D gene TRBD1, 6 bases. The CDR3 covers 15 residues. The V end was cut by 8 bases, the J end by 0 bases, with 13 bases between. CDR1 and CDR2 (germline): SNHLY, FYNNEI. The CDR3 spells CASGGTLATNEKLFF. For the CDR3, the DNA is TGTGCCAGCGGTGGGACACTTGCAACTAATGAAAAACTGTTTTTT.

This clone occurred a few times. The genes are TRBV6-2 or TRBV6-3 and TRBJ1-5, with D hard to call. CDR3 length: 16 residues. V gave up 0 bases and J gave up 4 bases, with 13 bases separating them. Germline assignment: CDR1 MNHEY and CDR2 SVGEGT. The CDR3 loop reads CASSYSTIPRNQPQHF. The CDR3 DNA reads TGTGCCAGCAGTTACTCGACTATACCCAGAAATCAGCCCCAGCATTTT.

The rearrangement joins TRBV9 to TRBJ2-7; no definite D call. Germline V gene lookup returns CDR1 SGDLS and CDR2 YYNGEE. There are 14 residues in the CDR3. Trimming left V 0 bases short and J 3 bases short, with 10 bases between. As DNA, the CDR3 is TGTGCCAGCAGCGTAGACCTAGGAAACTACGAGCAGTACTTC. It codes for CASSVDLGNYEQYF.